This T cell receptor beta chain is drawn from a study of Ad26.COV2.S vaccination and SARS-CoV-2 variants. Study outcomes and limitations: Marked by substantial breadth, spike-specific CD8+ and CD4+ T cell responses were reportedly seen after vaccination.

Regarding treatment: 15 to 20 received Ad26.COV2.S at low or high dose, single or two shots; 5 received placebo; per-sample allocation not given. Sampling occurred on day 63 after the first vaccine or placebo injection. On this clone: Its antigen remains unknown.

Germline trimming cut 6 bases from V and 5 bases from J; bases unmatched to any gene: 3. This CDR3 is built from 15 residues. Germline V gives CDR1 LNHDA, CDR2 SQIVND (reference sequence). The method was immunoSEQ multiplex PCR; TCRdb's version includes in-frame clones alone and lacks a portion of them. The data contain about 680,000 clones, about 89% of them seen just once; the ten biggest clones take up roughly 1.5%. The starting material was peripheral blood, obtained in a trial of Ad26.COV2.S vaccine versus placebo. This chain uses TRBV19 with TRBJ2-1; 14 bases match TRBD2. The sequence was collected from a person between 18 and 65 years old who received the Ad26.COV2.S COVID-19 vaccine or a placebo. The CDR3 protein is CASSWTSGRNNEQFF. CDR3 in DNA: TGTGCCAGTAGCTGGACTAGCGGGAGGAACAATGAGCAGTTCTTC.